This TCR beta chain was sequenced in a study of T cell repertoires in cytomegalovirus infection. Whole-study context: Peptides in the study included HLA-C-restricted and HLA-B-restricted CMV epitopes. Both a matching HLA type and CMV infection were indicated by public TCR beta signatures.

MiXCR, run by TCRdb on the reads, gives a single entry per CDR3 protein. This table has a few hundred thousand distinct CDR3 sequences, around 25% appearing once. In regard to this clonotype: Its antigen is as yet unknown.

Study observations and caveats: Cumulative public TCR beta family frequency identified CMV carriers with the relevant HLA. HLA-C-restricted CMV-specific TCR beta clonotypes were dominant in the ex vivo response.

Sequencing was performed on cultured PBMCs, taken from culture after CMV antigen stimulation. The sequence derives from a human donor in good health (CMV status not recorded). Some clones in this sample may be carry-over from other donors' samples.

CDR3 in amino acids: CASSLGGLAGTYEQYV. CDR3 in DNA: TGTGCCAGCAGCTTAGGGGGACTAGCGGGTACCTACGAGCAGTACGTC. This sequence joins TRBV7-8 and TRBJ2-7, with 12 positions matching TRBD2. Germline V gene lookup returns CDR1 SGHVS and CDR2 FQNEAQ. V lost 1 base, J lost 2 bases, and 3 bases stayed unmatched. The CDR3 is 16 residues long.